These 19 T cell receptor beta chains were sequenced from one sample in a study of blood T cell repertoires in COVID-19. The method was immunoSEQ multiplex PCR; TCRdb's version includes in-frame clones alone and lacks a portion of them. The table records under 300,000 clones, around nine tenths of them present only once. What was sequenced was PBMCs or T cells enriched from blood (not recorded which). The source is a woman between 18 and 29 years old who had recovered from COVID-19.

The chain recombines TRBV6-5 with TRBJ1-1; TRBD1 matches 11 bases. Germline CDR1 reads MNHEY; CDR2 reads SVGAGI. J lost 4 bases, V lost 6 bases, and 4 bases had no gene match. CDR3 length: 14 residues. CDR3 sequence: CASRAGTGGTEAFF. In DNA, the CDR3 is TGTGCCAGCAGGGCCGGGACAGGGGGCACTGAAGCTTTCTTT.

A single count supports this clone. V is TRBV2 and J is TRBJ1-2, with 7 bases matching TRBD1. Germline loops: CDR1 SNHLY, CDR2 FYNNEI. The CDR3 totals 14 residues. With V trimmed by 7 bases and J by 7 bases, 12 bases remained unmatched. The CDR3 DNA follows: TGTGCCAGCACTCTACCCGACAGGGATTCTGGCTACACCTTC. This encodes CASTLPDRDSGYTF.

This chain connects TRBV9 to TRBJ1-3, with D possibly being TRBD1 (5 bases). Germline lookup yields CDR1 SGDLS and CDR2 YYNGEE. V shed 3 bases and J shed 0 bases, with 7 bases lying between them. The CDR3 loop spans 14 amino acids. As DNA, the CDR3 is TGTGCCAGCAGCGAGGACATCTCTGGAAACACCATATATTTT. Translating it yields CASSEDISGNTIYF.

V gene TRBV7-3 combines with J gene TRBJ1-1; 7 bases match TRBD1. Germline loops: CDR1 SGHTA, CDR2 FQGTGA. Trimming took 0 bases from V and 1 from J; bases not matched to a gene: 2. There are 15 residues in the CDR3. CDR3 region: CASSLTGTANTEAFF. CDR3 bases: TGTGCCAGCAGCTTAACGGGGACAGCGAACACTGAAGCTTTCTTT.

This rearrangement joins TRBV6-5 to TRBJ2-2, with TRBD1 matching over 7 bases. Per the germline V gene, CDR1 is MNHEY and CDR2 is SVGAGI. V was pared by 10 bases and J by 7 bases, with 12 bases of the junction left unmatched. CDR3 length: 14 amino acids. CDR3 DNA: TGTGCCACAAAAGGGGCAGGGGGAAACGGGGAGCTGTTTTTT. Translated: CATKGAGGNGELFF.

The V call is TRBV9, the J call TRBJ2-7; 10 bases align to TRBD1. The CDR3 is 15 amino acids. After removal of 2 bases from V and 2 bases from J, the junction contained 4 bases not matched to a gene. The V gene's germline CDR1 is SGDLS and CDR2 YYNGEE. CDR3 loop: CASSVGQGSTYEQYF. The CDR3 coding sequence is TGTGCCAGCAGCGTGGGACAGGGGTCGACCTACGAGCAGTACTTC.

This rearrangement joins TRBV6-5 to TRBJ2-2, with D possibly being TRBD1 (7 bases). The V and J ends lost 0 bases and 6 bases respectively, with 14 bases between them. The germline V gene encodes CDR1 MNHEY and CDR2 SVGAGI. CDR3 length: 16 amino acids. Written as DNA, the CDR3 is TGTGCCAGCAGTTACTCCGCCAGGGGGGTTCCCGGGGAGCTGTTTTTT. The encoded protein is CASSYSARGVPGELFF.

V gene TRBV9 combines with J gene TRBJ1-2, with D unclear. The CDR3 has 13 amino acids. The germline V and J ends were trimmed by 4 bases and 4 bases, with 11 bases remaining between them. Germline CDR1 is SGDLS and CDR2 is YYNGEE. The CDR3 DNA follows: TGTGCCAGCAGCCCTGCGGAGCCCTATGGCTACACCTTC. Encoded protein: CASSPAEPYGYTF.

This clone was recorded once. CDR3 sequence (DNA): TGTGCCAGCAGCGTAGTGGGGGGACCCCTCCACTTT. It yields the protein CASSVVGGPLHF. V and J are TRBV9 and TRBJ1-6; D perhaps matches TRBD1 (5 bases). The V gene lost 0 bases and the J gene lost 12 bases, with 7 bases spanning the gap. This CDR3 contains 12 residues. Germline V gene lookup returns CDR1 SGDLS and CDR2 YYNGEE. Complete variable domain (other parts from reference TRBV9 and TRBJ1-6): DSGVTQTPKHLITATGQRVTLRCSPRSGDLSVYWYQQSLDQGLQFLIQYYNGEERAKGNILERFSAQQFPDLHSELNLSSLELGDSALYFCASSVVGGPLHFGNGTRLTVT.

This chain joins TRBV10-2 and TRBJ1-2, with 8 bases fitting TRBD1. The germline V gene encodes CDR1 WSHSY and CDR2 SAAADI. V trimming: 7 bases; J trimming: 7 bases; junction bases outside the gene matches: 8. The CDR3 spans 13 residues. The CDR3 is CASTRTGFSGYTF. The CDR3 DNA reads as TGCGCCAGCACCCGGACAGGGTTTAGTGGCTACACCTTC.

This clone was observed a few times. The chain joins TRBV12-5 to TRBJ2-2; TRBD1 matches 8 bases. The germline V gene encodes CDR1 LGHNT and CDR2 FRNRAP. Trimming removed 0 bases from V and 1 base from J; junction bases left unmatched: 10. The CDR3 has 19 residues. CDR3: CASGLVGGQADRNTGELFF. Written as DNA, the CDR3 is TGTGCTAGTGGTTTGGTCGGGGGACAGGCGGACCGGAACACCGGGGAGCTGTTTTTT.

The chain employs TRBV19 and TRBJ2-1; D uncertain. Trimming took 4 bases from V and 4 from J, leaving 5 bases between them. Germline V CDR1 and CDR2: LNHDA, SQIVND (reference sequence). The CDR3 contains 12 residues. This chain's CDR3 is CASSSRYNEQFF. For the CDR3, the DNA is TGTGCCAGTAGTAGCCGGTACAATGAGCAGTTCTTC.

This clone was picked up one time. CDR3 DNA sequence: TGTGCCAGCAGGCCCCAGGGGTCTATGAACACTGAAGCTTTCTTT. Translating gives CASRPQGSMNTEAFF. The chain carries TRBV7-9 and TRBJ1-1; D is perhaps TRBD1 (6 bases). Trimming removed 6 bases at V and 0 bases at J, with 14 bases between. The V gene's germline CDR1 is SEHNR and CDR2 FQNEAQ (reference sequence). The length of the CDR3 is 15 residues.

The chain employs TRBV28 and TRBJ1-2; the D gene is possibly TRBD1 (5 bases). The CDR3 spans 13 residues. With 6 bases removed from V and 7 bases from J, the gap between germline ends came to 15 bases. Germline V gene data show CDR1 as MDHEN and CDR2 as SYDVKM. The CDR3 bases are TGTGCCAGCAGGTTGCAGGGTATTTTTGGCTACACCTTC. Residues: CASRLQGIFGYTF.

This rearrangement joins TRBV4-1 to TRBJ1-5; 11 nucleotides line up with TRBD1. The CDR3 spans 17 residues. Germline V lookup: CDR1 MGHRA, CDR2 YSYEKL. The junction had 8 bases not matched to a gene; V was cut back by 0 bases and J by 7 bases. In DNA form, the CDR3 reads TGCGCCAGCAGCCAAGATCTGGGACAGGGGGTCGGGCAGCCCCAGCATTTT. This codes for CASSQDLGQGVGQPQHF.

CDR3 region: CASSPPGGDSYNEQFF. The CDR3, as DNA: TGTGCCAGCAGCCCCCCGGGAGGCGACTCCTACAATGAGCAGTTCTTC. V is TRBV9 and J is TRBJ2-1; 7 bases map to TRBD2. The CDR3 has 16 amino acids. V was pared by 4 bases and J by 0 bases, with 7 bases of the junction left unmatched. Germline V gene lookup returns CDR1 SGDLS and CDR2 YYNGEE.

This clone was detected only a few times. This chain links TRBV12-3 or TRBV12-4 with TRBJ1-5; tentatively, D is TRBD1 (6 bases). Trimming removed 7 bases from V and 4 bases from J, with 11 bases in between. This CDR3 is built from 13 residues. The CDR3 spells CASTLQGNQPQHF. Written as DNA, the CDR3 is TGTGCCAGCACACTTCAGGGGAATCAGCCCCAGCATTTT.

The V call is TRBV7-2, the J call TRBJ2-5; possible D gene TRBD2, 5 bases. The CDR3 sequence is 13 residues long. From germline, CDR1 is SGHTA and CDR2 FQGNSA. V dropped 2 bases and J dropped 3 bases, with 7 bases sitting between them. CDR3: CASSLWGEETQYF. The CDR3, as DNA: TGTGCCAGCAGCTTATGGGGAGAAGAGACCCAGTACTTC.

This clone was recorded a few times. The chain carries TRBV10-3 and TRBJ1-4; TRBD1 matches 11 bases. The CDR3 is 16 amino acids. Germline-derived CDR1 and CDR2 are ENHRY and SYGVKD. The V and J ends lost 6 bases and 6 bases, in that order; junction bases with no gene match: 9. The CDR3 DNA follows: TGTGCCATCAGCGCTACGGACAGGGGGCGGGATGAAAAACTGTTTTTT. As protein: CAISATDRGRDEKLFF.